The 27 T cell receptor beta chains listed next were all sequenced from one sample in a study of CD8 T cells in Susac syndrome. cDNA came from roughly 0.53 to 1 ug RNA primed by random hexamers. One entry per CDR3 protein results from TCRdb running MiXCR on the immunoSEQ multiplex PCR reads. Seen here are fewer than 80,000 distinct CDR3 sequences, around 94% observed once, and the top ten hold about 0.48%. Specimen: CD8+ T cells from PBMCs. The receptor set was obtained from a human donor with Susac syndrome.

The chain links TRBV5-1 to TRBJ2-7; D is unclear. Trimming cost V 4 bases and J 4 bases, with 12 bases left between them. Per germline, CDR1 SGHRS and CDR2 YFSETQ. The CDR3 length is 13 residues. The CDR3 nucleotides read TGCGCCAGCAGCCTGGACGCCTCTTACGAGCAGTACTTC. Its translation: CASSLDASYEQYF.

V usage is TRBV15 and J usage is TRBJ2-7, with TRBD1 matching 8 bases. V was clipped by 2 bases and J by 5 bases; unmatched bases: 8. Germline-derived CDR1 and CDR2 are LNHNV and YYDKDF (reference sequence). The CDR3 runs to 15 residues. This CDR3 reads CATSRLMDRDDEQYF. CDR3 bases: TGTGCCACCAGCAGATTAATGGACAGGGACGACGAGCAGTACTTC.

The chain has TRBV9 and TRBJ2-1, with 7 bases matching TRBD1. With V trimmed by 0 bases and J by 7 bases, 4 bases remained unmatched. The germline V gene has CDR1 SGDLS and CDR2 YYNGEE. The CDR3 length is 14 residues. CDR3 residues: CASSVGDRVNEQFF. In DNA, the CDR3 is TGTGCCAGCAGCGTAGGTGACAGGGTGAATGAGCAGTTCTTC.

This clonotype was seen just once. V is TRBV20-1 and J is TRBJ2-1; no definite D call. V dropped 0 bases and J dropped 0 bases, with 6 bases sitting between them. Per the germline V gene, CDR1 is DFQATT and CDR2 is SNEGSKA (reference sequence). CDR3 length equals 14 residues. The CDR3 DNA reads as TGCAGTGCTAGAGATTGGGGCTCCTACAATGAGCAGTTCTTC. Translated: CSARDWGSYNEQFF.

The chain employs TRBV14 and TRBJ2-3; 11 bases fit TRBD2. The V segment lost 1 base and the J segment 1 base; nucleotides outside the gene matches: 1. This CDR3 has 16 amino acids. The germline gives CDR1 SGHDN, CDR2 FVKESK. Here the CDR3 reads CASSQALAGGTDTQYF. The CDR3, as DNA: TGTGCCAGCAGCCAAGCACTAGCGGGGGGCACAGATACGCAGTATTTT.

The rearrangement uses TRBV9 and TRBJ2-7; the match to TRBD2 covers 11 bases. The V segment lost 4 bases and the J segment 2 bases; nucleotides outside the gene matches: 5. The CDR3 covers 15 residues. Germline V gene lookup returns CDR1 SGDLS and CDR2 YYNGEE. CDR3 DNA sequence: TGTGCCAGCAGCCTTGGGACTAGCGGAACCTACGAGCAGTACTTC. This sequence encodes CASSLGTSGTYEQYF.

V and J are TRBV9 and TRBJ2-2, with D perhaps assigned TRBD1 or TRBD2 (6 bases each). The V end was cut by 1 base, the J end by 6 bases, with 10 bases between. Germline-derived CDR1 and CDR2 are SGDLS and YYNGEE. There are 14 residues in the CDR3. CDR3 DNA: TGTGCCAGCAGCGTATGGGGGGCCGCCGGGGAGCTGTTTTTT. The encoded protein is CASSVWGAAGELFF.

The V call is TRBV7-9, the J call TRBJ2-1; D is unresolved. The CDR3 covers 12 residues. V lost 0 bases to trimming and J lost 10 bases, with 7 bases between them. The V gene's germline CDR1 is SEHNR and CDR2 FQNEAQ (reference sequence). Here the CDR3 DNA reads TGTGCCAGCAGCTTAGCCCTCGAGGAGCAGTTCTTC. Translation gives CASSLALEEQFF.

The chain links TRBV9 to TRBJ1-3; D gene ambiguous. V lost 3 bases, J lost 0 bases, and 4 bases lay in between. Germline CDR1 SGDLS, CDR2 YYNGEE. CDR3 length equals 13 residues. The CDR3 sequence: CASSGNSGNTIYF. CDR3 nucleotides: TGTGCCAGCAGCGGGAACTCTGGAAACACCATATATTTT.

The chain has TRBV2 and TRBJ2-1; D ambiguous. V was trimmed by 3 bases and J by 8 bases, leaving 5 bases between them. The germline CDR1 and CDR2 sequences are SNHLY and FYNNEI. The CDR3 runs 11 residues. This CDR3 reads CASSESDEQFF. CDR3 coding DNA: TGTGCCAGCAGTGAGTCGGATGAGCAGTTCTTC.

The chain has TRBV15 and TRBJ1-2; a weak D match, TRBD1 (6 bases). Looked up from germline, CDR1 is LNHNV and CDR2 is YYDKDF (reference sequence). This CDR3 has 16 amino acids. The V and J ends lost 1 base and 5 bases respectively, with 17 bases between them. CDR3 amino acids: CATSRGLEGVRYGYTF. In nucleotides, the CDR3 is TGTGCCACCAGCAGAGGCCTAGAGGGGGTCCGGTATGGCTACACCTTC.

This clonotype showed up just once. The CDR3 region has the DNA TGTGCCAGCAGTTACAGCAACACTGAAGCTTTCTTT. It translates to CASSYSNTEAFF. This chain links TRBV6-2 or TRBV6-3 with TRBJ1-1; D uncertain. With 2 bases removed from V and 2 bases from J, the gap between germline ends came to 3 bases. The V gene's germline CDR1 is MNHEY and CDR2 SVGEGT. The CDR3 extends over 12 amino acids.

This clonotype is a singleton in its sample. CDR3 loop: CASTCRGRGDEQYF. As DNA, the CDR3 is TGTGCCAGCACCTGCCGGGGCAGGGGGGACGAGCAGTACTTC. V gene TRBV21-1 combines with J gene TRBJ2-7; the table assigns TRBD1, which was not confirmed against the DNA. TRBV21-1 is an annotated pseudogene. This CDR3 has 14 amino acids.

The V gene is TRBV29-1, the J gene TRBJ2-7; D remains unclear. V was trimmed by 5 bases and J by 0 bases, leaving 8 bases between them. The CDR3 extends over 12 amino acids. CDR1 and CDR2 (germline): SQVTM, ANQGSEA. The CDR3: CSVKGISYEQYF. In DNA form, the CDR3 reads TGCAGCGTTAAGGGCATCTCCTACGAGCAGTACTTC.

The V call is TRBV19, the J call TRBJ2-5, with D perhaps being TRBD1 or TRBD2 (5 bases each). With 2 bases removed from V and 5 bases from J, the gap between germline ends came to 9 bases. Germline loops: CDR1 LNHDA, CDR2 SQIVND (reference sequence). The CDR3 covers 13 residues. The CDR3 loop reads CASSITREETQYF. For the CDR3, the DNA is TGTGCCAGTAGTATAACCAGGGAGGAGACCCAGTACTTC.

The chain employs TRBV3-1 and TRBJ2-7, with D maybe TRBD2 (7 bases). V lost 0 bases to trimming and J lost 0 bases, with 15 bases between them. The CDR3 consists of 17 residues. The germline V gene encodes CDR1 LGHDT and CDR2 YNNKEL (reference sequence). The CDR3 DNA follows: TGTGCCAGCAGCCAAGAGGGGAGGGGGTACGACTCCTACGAGCAGTACTTC. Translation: CASSQEGRGYDSYEQYF.

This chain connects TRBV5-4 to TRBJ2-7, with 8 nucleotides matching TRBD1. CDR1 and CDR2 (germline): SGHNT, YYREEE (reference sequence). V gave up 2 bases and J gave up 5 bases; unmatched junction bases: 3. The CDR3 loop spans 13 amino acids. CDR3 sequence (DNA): TGTGCCAGCAGCTTTGACAGGGGCCACGAGCAGTACTTC. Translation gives CASSFDRGHEQYF.

The CDR3 bases are TGTGCCAGCAGCCAATCCGGAACGGTTTACGAGCAGTACTTC. This encodes CASSQSGTVYEQYF. This chain joins TRBV4-2 and TRBJ2-7; D unresolved. The V and J ends lost 2 bases and 4 bases respectively, with 12 bases between them. Germline CDR1 reads LGHNA; CDR2 reads YNFKEQ. The CDR3 length is 14 residues.

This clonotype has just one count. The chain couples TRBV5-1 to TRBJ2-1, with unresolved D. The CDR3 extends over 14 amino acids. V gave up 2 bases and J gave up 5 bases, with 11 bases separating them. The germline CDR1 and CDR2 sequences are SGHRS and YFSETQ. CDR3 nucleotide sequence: TGCGCCAGCAGCTTTGAACGACTCCACAATGAGCAGTTCTTC. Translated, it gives CASSFERLHNEQFF. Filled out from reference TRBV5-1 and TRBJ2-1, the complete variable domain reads KAGVTQTPRYLIKTRGQQVTLSCSPISGHRSVSWYQQTPGQGLQFLFEYFSETQRNKGNFPGRFSGRQFSNSRSEMNVSTLELGDSALYLCASSFERLHNEQFFGPGTRLTVL.

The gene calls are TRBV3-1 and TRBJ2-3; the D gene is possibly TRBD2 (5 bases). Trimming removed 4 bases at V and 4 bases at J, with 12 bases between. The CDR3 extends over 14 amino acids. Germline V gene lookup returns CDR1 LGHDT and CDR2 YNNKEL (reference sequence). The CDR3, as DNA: TGTGCCAGCAGCCCTCTACTAGTTTCAGATACGCAGTATTTT. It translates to CASSPLLVSDTQYF.

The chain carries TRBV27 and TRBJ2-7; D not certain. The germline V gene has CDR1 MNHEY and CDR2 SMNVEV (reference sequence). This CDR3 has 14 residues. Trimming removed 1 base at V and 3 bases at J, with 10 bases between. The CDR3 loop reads CASSLWKKGYEQYF. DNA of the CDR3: TGTGCCAGCAGTTTATGGAAAAAGGGCTACGAGCAGTACTTC.

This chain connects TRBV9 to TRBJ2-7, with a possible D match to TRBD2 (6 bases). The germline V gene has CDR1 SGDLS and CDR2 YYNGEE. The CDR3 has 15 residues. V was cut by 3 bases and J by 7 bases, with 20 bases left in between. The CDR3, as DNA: TGTGCCAGCAGCGGCCAGGGAGGCCTGGGTAAGGAGCAGTACTTC. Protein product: CASSGQGGLGKEQYF.

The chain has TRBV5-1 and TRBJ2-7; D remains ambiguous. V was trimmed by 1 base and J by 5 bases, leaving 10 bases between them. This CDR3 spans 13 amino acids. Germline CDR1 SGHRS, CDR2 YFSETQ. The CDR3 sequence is CASSLIQRDEQYF. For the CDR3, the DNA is TGCGCCAGCAGCTTGATCCAAAGGGACGAGCAGTACTTC.

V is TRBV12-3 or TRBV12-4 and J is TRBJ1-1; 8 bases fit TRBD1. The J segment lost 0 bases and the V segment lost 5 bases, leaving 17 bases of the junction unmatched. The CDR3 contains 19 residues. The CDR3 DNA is TGTGCCAGCAGTCCGAGCCCCTCCGGACAGGGAACTATGAACACTGAAGCTTTCTTT. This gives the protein CASSPSPSGQGTMNTEAFF.

The CDR3 loop reads CASSVYLGTGDPLGYGYTF. CDR3 nucleotide sequence: TGTGCCAGCAGCGTATACCTAGGGACAGGGGACCCACTTGGGTATGGCTACACCTTC. The genes are TRBV7-2 and TRBJ1-2, with TRBD1 matching over 10 bases. This CDR3 comprises 19 residues. The trim removed 5 bases at V and 5 bases at J, leaving 20 bases unmatched. Germline assignment: CDR1 SGHTA and CDR2 FQGNSA.

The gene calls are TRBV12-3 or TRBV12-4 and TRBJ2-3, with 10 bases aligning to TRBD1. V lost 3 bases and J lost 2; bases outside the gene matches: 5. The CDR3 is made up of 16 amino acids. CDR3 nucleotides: TGTGCCAGCAGTTTCACCGGGACAGGGGCCACAGATACGCAGTATTTT. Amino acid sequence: CASSFTGTGATDTQYF.

The CDR3 DNA reads as TGTGCCAGCAACTCAGCGGGGACAGGGGACGGCTACACCTTC. Encoded protein: CASNSAGTGDGYTF. The rearrangement joins TRBV7-9 to TRBJ1-2; TRBD1 matches 10 bases. The CDR3 is 14 residues long. V trimming: 7 bases; J trimming: 8 bases; junction bases outside the gene matches: 10. Germline assignment: CDR1 SEHNR and CDR2 FQNEAQ (reference sequence).